One sample yielded the 3 T cell receptor beta chains listed below, sequenced in a study of shared clonotypes between healthy human individuals. The assay was immunoSEQ multiplex PCR, and TCRdb's table has in-frame clones only and misses some. The data hold 1,400,000 or so clones, with 98% observed a single time. Material: naive CD4+ T cells sorted from blood. The sample's subset: CD45RA+ positively selected. The receptors originated from a man aged 25 to 45 in good health.

V is TRBV19 and J is TRBJ1-3; TRBD1 matches 7 bases. The CDR3 spans 14 residues. Germline loops: CDR1 LNHDA, CDR2 SQIVND (reference sequence). The junction had 6 bases not matched to a gene; V was cut back by 3 bases and J by 7 bases. The CDR3 sequence: CASSIRDSRNTIYF. The CDR3 DNA reads as TGTGCCAGTAGTATCCGGGACAGCAGGAACACCATATATTTT.

The chain uses TRBV11-2 and TRBJ1-2; no clear D. Trimming took 4 bases from V and 5 from J, leaving 14 bases between them. The V gene's germline CDR1 is SGHAT and CDR2 FQNNGV. The CDR3 is made up of 14 amino acids. CDR3 DNA: TGTGCCAGCAGCTCCACCTCCGGGCCTTATGGCTACACCTTC. It encodes CASSSTSGPYGYTF.

This clone has a single count. The V gene is TRBV9, the J gene TRBJ1-2; D might be TRBD1 (5 bases). This CDR3 contains 14 residues. V lost 3 bases and J 5 bases, leaving 14 bases between the germline ends. Germline values: CDR1 SGDLS, CDR2 YYNGEE. The CDR3 DNA sequence: TGTGCCAGCAGCGAAGGGGTTGGTTATTATGGCTACACCTTC. Translation: CASSEGVGYYGYTF.